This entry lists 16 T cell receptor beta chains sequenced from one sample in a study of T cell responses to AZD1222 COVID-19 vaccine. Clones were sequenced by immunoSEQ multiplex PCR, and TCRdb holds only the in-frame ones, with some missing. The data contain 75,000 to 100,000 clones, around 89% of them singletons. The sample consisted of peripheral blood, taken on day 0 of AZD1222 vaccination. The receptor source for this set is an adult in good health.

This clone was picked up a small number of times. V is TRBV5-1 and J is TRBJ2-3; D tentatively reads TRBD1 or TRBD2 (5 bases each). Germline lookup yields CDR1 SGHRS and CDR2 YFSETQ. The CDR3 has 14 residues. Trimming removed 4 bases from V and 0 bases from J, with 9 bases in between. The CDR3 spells CASSTRDSTDTQYF. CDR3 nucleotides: TGCGCCAGCAGCACTAGGGACAGCACAGATACGCAGTATTTT.

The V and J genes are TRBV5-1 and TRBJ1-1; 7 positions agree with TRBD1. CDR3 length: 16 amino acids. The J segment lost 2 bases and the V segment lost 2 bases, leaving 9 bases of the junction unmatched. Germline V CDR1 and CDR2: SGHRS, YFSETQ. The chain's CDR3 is CASSFLEGARNTEAFF. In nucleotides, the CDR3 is TGCGCCAGCAGCTTCCTCGAGGGGGCACGCAACACTGAAGCTTTCTTT. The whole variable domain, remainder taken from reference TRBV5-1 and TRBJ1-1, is KAGVTQTPRYLIKTRGQQVTLSCSPISGHRSVSWYQQTPGQGLQFLFEYFSETQRNKGNFPGRFSGRQFSNSRSEMNVSTLELGDSALYLCASSFLEGARNTEAFFGQGTRLTVV.

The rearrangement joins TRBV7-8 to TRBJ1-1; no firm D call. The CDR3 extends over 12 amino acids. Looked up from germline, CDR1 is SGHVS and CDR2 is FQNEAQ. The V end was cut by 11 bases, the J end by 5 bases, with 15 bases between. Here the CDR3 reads CAALSYSTEAFF. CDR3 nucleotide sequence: TGTGCCGCGCTGAGCTATTCAACTGAAGCTTTCTTT.

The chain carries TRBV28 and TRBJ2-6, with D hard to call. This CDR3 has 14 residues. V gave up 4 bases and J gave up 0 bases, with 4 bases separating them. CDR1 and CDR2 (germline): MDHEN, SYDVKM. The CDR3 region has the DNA TGTGCCAGCAGTTATAGCTCTGGGGCCAACGTCCTGACTTTC. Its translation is CASSYSSGANVLTF.

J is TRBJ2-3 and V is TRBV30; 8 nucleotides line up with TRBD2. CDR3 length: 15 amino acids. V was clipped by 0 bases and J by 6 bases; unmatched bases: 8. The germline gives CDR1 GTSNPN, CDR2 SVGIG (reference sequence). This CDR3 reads CAWSVLRGGLDTQYF. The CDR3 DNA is TGTGCCTGGAGTGTCCTTCGGGGGGGATTGGATACGCAGTATTTT.

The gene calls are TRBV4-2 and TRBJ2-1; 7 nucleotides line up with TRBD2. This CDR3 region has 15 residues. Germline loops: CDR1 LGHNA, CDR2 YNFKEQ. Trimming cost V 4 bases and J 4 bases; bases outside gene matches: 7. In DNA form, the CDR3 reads TGTGCCAGCAGCCTTGGAGGGGAGGGGTACAATGAGCAGTTCTTC. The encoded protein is CASSLGGEGYNEQFF.

CDR3 nucleotide sequence: TGTGCCAGCTCACCAGGAAGCGGACTAGCGGGGGGTAATGAGCAGTTCTTC. It codes for CASSPGSGLAGGNEQFF. The chain couples TRBV18 to TRBJ2-1, with 14 bases matching TRBD2. With 2 bases clipped from V and 7 bases from J, the junction kept 7 bases outside the gene matches. This CDR3 region has 17 residues. CDR1 is KGHSH and CDR2 is LQKENI in the germline V gene.

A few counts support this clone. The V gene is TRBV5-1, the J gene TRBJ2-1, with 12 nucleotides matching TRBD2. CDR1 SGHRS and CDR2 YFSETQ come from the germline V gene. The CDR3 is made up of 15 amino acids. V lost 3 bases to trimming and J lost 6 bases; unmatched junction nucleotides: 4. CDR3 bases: TGCGCCAGCAGCTCCCCTAGCGGGGGGGCCAATGAGCAGTTCTTC. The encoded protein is CASSSPSGGANEQFF. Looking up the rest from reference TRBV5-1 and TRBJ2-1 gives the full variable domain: KAGVTQTPRYLIKTRGQQVTLSCSPISGHRSVSWYQQTPGQGLQFLFEYFSETQRNKGNFPGRFSGRQFSNSRSEMNVSTLELGDSALYLCASSSPSGGANEQFFGPGTRLTVL.

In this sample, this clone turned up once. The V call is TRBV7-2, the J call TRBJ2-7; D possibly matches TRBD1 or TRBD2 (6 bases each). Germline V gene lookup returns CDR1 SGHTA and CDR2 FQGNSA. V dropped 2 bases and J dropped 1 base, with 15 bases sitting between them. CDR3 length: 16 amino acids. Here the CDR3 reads CASSLRGVLGSYEQYF. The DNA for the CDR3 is TGTGCCAGCAGCTTAAGGGGGGTGCTAGGGTCCTACGAGCAGTACTTC.

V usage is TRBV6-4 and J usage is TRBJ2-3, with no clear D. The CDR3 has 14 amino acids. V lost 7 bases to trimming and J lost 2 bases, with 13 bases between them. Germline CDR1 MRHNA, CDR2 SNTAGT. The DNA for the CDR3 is TGTGCCAGCAAGGAACAAACAGACACAGATACGCAGTATTTT. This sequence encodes CASKEQTDTDTQYF.

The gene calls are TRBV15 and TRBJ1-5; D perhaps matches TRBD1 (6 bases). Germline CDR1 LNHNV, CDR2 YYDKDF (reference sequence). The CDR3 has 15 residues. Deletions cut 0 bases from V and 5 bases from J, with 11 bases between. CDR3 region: CATSREQGLHQPQHF. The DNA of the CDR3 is TGTGCCACCAGCAGAGAACAGGGTCTCCATCAGCCCCAGCATTTT.

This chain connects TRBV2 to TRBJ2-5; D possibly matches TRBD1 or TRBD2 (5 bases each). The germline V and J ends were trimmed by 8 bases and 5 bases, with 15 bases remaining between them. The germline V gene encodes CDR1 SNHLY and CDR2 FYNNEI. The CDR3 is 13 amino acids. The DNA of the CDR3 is TGTGCCAGCCGAGTCGGGGCCTCGGAGACCCAGTACTTC. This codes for CASRVGASETQYF.

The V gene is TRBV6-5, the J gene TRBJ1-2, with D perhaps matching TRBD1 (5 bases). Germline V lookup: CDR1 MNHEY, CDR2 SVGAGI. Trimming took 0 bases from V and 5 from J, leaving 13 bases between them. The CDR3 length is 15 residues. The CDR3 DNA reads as TGTGCCAGCAGTTACTCTCGGGGGGAAGGGTATGGCTACACCTTC. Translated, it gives CASSYSRGEGYGYTF.

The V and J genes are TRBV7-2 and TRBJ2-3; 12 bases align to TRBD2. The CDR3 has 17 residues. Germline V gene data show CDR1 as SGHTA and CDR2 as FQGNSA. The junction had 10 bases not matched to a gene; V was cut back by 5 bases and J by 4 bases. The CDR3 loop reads CASSASGGAEWADTQYF. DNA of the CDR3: TGTGCCAGCAGCGCTAGCGGGGGGGCCGAATGGGCAGATACGCAGTATTTT.

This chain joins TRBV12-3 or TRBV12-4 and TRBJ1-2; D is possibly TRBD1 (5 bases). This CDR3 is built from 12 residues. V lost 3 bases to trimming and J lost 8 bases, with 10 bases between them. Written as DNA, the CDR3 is TGTGCCAGCAGTTTCGGGGGTCGAGGCTACACCTTC. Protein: CASSFGGRGYTF.

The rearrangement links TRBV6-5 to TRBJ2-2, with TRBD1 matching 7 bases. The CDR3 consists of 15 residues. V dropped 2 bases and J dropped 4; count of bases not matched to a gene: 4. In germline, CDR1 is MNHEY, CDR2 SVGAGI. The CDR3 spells CASSYATGFTGELFF. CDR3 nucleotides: TGTGCCAGCAGTTACGCGACAGGGTTCACCGGGGAGCTGTTTTTT.